The text below deals with one T cell receptor (beta chain). Germline CDR1 SGHTA, CDR2 FQGTGA. Losses at the gene ends were 2 bases for V and 1 base for J; bases not matched to a gene: 0. CDR3 length equals 14 residues. These data are taken from a study of blood T cell repertoires in COVID-19. Authors' processing steps: By means of reference gene primer amplification, nucleated cell counts were estimated. TCRdb's copy holds only in-frame clones and misses some; the assay was immunoSEQ multiplex PCR. V, J and clone size are those of that table, while D and trimming were read from the DNA. This sample has 130,000 or so clones; 70% to 85% occur once, and the top ten carry 9% to 15%.

This sequence joins TRBV7-3 and TRBJ1-1; 8 bases line up with TRBD1. The receptor's source is a woman aged 55-70 years with acute or convalescent COVID-19. The sample taken for sequencing was peripheral blood. CDR3 nucleotides: TGTGCCAGCAGCTTACAGGGGGCGAACACTGAAGCTTTCTTT. Its protein is CASSLQGANTEAFF.